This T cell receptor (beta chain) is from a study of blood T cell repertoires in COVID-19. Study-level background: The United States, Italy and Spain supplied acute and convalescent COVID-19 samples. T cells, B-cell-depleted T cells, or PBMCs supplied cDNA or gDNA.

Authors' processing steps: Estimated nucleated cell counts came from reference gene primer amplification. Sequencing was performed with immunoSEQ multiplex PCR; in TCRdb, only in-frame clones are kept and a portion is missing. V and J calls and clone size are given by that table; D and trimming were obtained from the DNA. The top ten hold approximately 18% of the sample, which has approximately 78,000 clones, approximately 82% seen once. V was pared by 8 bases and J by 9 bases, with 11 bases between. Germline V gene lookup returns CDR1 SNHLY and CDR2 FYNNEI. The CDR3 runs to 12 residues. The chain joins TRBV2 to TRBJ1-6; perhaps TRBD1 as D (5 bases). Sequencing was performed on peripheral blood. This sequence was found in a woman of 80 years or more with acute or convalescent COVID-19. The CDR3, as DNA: TGTGCCAGCGCCGGGGGGGGTTCACCCCTCCACTTT. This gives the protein CASAGGGSPLHF.